Below are 8 T cell receptor beta chains sequenced from a single sample in a study of T cells in Graves' hyperthyroidism and ophthalmopathy. Amplified regions were TCR beta CDR3 sequences from RNA transcripts. Researchers ran a first-round RT-PCR on the TCR CDR3 using the HTBI primer set. TCRdb ran MiXCR on the multiplex PCR reads and lists one entry per CDR3 protein. This table holds 300,000 to 450,000 distinct CDR3 sequences, around 13% found once. Sequencing used blood. The receptors were sampled from a woman younger than 45 with Graves' ophthalmopathy.

This clonotype was found many times. CDR3 region: CAWSVLRQTNTGELFF. In nucleotides, the CDR3 is TGTGCCTGGAGTGTACTTCGGCAAACGAACACCGGGGAGCTGTTTTTT. The rearrangement uses TRBV30 and TRBJ2-2, with D uncertain. Germline V gene lookup returns CDR1 GTSNPN and CDR2 SVGIG (reference sequence). Trimming removed 0 bases at V and 0 bases at J, with 11 bases between. The CDR3 has 16 residues.

This clonotype was observed many times. The junction differs from germline at one of its ends, possibly a read error. This rearrangement joins TRBV12-3 or TRBV12-4 to TRBJ2-3; the match to TRBD2 covers 12 bases. This CDR3 has 16 residues. CDR3: CASSLAGGPGTDTQYF. The CDR3 DNA sequence: TGTGCCAGCAGTCTAGCGGGGGGGCCTGGCACAGATACGCAGTATTTT.

The rearrangement joins TRBV5-4 to TRBJ2-3, with a weak D call TRBD1 (6 bases). Per germline, CDR1 SGHNT and CDR2 YYREEE (reference sequence). The CDR3 has 19 amino acids. Trimming cost V 2 bases and J 6 bases, with 28 bases left between them. The CDR3 DNA sequence: TGTGCCAGCAGCTTAAACCCAGTTATAGGGGGACGGGGAAGGGATACGCAGTATTTT. Translation gives CASSLNPVIGGRGRDTQYF.

This clonotype was observed at least ten times. V usage is TRBV20-1 and J usage is TRBJ2-5; D is possibly TRBD1 or TRBD2 (5 bases each). V shed 0 bases and J shed 2 bases, with 10 bases lying between them. CDR1 DFQATT and CDR2 SNEGSKA come from the germline V gene (reference sequence). CDR3 length: 14 residues. The DNA of the CDR3 is TGCAGTGCTAGAGATCGGGGCAGGCAAGAGACCCAGTACTTC. It yields the protein CSARDRGRQETQYF.

This clonotype came up many times. The gene calls are TRBV29-1 and TRBJ1-1; weak D call: TRBD1 (6 bases). V was trimmed by 6 bases and J by 0 bases, leaving 14 bases between them. CDR1 SQVTM and CDR2 ANQGSEA come from the germline V gene. The CDR3 totals 14 residues. CDR3: CSVVKGHMNTEAFF. As DNA, the CDR3 is TGCAGCGTGGTTAAGGGACACATGAACACTGAAGCTTTCTTT.

This clonotype was counted at least ten times. V is TRBV30 and J is TRBJ1-4, with D unclear. This CDR3 spans 12 amino acids. Germline lookup yields CDR1 GTSNPN and CDR2 SVGIG (reference sequence). The ends were cut back, 8 bases at V and 7 bases at J, with 14 bases in the middle. The CDR3 spells CARTPVGEKLFF. The CDR3 nucleotides read TGTGCCCGGACTCCAGTTGGTGAAAAACTGTTTTTT.

For this clonotype: One base away lies a much larger clone, so this may be a sequencing read error. The V and J genes are TRBV6-1 and TRBJ1-2; 8 bases are shared with TRBD1. Germline CDR1 is MNHNS and CDR2 is SASEGT. CDR3 length equals 12 residues. V shed 7 bases and J 7 bases; nucleotides not matched to a gene: 5. In nucleotides, the CDR3 is TGTGCCAGCACCCAGGGGGCCAGTGGCTACACCTTC. This codes for CASTQGASGYTF.

This clonotype has just one count. The V and J genes are TRBV7-2 and TRBJ1-1; 8 positions agree with TRBD1. The CDR3 loop spans 15 amino acids. CDR1 and CDR2 from the germline V gene are SGHTA and FQGNSA. Losses at the gene ends were 5 bases for V and 6 bases for J; bases not matched to a gene: 11. DNA of the CDR3: TGTGCCAGCAGCACCCAGGGGGCGAGGACCGCTGAAGCTTTCTTT. Translating gives CASSTQGARTAEAFF.